This passage covers 20 T cell receptor beta chains from one sample sequenced in a study of blood T cell repertoires in COVID-19. TCRdb keeps only in-frame clones here, not all; method: immunoSEQ multiplex PCR. The sample lists about 64,000 clones, approximately 83% seen once, with more than 0.95% in the top ten. The source material was peripheral blood. The receptors stem from a middle-aged man with acute or convalescent COVID-19.

The rearrangement uses TRBV27 and TRBJ2-3; D possibly corresponds to TRBD2 (6 bases). The CDR3 loop spans 14 amino acids. CDR1 MNHEY and CDR2 SMNVEV come from the germline V gene (reference sequence). The ends were cut back, 3 bases at V and 0 bases at J, with 7 bases in the middle. The CDR3 sequence: CASSLGGSTDTQYF. The CDR3 DNA follows: TGTGCCAGCAGTTTGGGGGGTAGCACAGATACGCAGTATTTT.

The chain joins TRBV11-3 to TRBJ2-3; 8 nucleotides agree with TRBD2. V gave up 5 bases and J gave up 4 bases; unmatched junction bases: 8. CDR1 SGHNT and CDR2 YENEEA come from the germline V gene. The CDR3 runs to 15 residues. Written as DNA, the CDR3 is TGTGCCAGCAGCCCCGGGGGGGCTCTCCCAGATACGCAGTATTTT. Translated: CASSPGGALPDTQYF.

Only one count was recorded for this clone. The chain employs TRBV7-6 and TRBJ1-4; no firm D call. Germline CDR1 reads SGHVS; CDR2 reads FNYEAQ. The CDR3 contains 14 residues. V dropped 5 bases and J dropped 7 bases, with 14 bases sitting between them. In DNA, the CDR3 is TGTGCCAGCAGCCTCCGGGGTTCGGGTGAAAAACTGTTTTTT. Translation: CASSLRGSGEKLFF.

This chain connects TRBV19 to TRBJ1-1, with 7 bases identical to TRBD1. Germline loops: CDR1 LNHDA, CDR2 SQIVND (reference sequence). Trimming at V came to 5 bases and at J to 12 bases, leaving 9 bases not matched to a gene. This CDR3 has 12 residues. The CDR3 DNA reads as TGTGCCAGTAGTGGGTCAGGGGGAACGACTTTCTTT. Its protein product is CASSGSGGTTFF.

The V gene is TRBV5-1, the J gene TRBJ2-1; TRBD1 agrees at 7 bases. Losses at the gene ends were 4 bases for V and 1 base for J; bases not matched to a gene: 5. There are 15 residues in the CDR3. Germline CDR1 reads SGHRS; CDR2 reads YFSETQ. The CDR3 DNA follows: TGCGCCAGCAGCCTCGACAGGGTATCCTACAATGAGCAGTTCTTC. This translates into CASSLDRVSYNEQFF.

This chain connects TRBV9 to TRBJ2-7, with TRBD1 matching over 8 bases. After removal of 1 base from V and 6 bases from J, the junction contained 3 bases not matched to a gene. CDR3 length: 13 amino acids. Looked up from germline, CDR1 is SGDLS and CDR2 is YYNGEE. The CDR3 sequence: CASSVSTGGEQYF. The CDR3 DNA reads TGTGCCAGCAGCGTATCAACAGGGGGCGAGCAGTACTTC. The full variable domain, with the rest looked up from reference TRBV9 and TRBJ2-7, is DSGVTQTPKHLITATGQRVTLRCSPRSGDLSVYWYQQSLDQGLQFLIQYYNGEERAKGNILERFSAQQFPDLHSELNLSSLELGDSALYFCASSVSTGGEQYFGPGTRLTVT.

The chain carries TRBV18 and TRBJ1-1; TRBD1 might be the D (5 bases). The ends were cut back, 4 bases at V and 4 bases at J, with 10 bases in the middle. The CDR3 totals 13 residues. In germline, CDR1 is KGHSH, CDR2 LQKENI. The CDR3 coding sequence is TGTGCCAGCTCACAGGGGCTGGGCACTGAAGCTTTCTTT. Protein sequence: CASSQGLGTEAFF.

The chain recombines TRBV10-1 with TRBJ2-4; 9 nucleotides agree with TRBD1. V lost 4 bases and J lost 10; bases outside the gene matches: 2. The CDR3 contains 12 residues. Germline-derived CDR1 and CDR2 are WNHNN and SYGVQD (reference sequence). CDR3 sequence reads: CASSGGQGIQYF. In DNA form, the CDR3 reads TGCGCCAGCAGTGGAGGACAGGGGATTCAGTACTTC.

The CDR3 is CASSSGQAPTNEKLFF. In DNA, the CDR3 is TGTGCCAGCAGCTCCGGACAGGCCCCCACTAATGAAAAACTGTTTTTT. The V and J genes are TRBV7-9 and TRBJ1-4, with 7 positions matching TRBD1. The CDR3 consists of 16 residues. V trimming: 4 bases; J trimming: 2 bases; junction bases outside the gene matches: 7. CDR1 and CDR2 (germline): SEHNR, FQNEAQ (reference sequence).

This rearrangement joins TRBV2 to TRBJ1-5; no reliable D call. Trimming removed 4 bases from V and 4 bases from J, with 14 bases in between. CDR1 SNHLY and CDR2 FYNNEI come from the germline V gene. The CDR3 runs 15 residues. Here the CDR3 DNA reads TGTGCCAGCAGTGGCCCCACGGAGGTAAATCAGCCCCAGCATTTT. Amino acid sequence: CASSGPTEVNQPQHF.

The genes are TRBV9 and TRBJ1-3; D possibly corresponds to TRBD1 (5 bases). Germline V lookup: CDR1 SGDLS, CDR2 YYNGEE. CDR3 size: 15 residues. Trimming shortened V by 0 bases and J by 0 bases, and 7 bases separated the two germline ends. CDR3: CASSVGQLSGNTIYF. DNA for the CDR3: TGTGCCAGCAGCGTAGGACAGCTCTCTGGAAACACCATATATTTT.

This sequence joins TRBV5-4 and TRBJ1-2; 8 bases line up with TRBD1. With 4 bases clipped from V and 2 bases from J, the junction kept 4 bases outside the gene matches. CDR3 length: 14 amino acids. Germline loops: CDR1 SGHNT, CDR2 YYREEE (reference sequence). CDR3 amino acids: CASSPGQANYGYTF. For the CDR3, the DNA is TGTGCCAGCAGCCCGGGACAGGCCAACTATGGCTACACCTTC.

This chain uses TRBV11-3 with TRBJ1-1; D remains ambiguous. Per germline, CDR1 SGHNT and CDR2 YENEEA. The CDR3 is 14 amino acids. V lost 3 bases, J lost 0 bases, and 8 bases lay in between. The CDR3 coding sequence is TGTGCCAGCAGCTTTCTATACTTGAACACTGAAGCTTTCTTT. Translating gives CASSFLYLNTEAFF.

This chain links TRBV2 with TRBJ1-5, with 7 bases aligning to TRBD1. The CDR3 contains 14 residues. J lost 4 bases, V lost 4 bases, and 4 bases had no gene match. Germline CDR1 is SNHLY and CDR2 is FYNNEI. CDR3 sequence (DNA): TGTGCCAGCAGTGGACAGGGAAGAAATCAGCCCCAGCATTTT. This translates into CASSGQGRNQPQHF.

This chain joins TRBV5-5 and TRBJ1-2, with D possibly TRBD1 on 6 matching bases. The CDR3 runs 17 residues. The V gene's germline CDR1 is SGHKS and CDR2 YYEKEE (reference sequence). V lost 4 bases, J lost 1 base, and 20 bases lay in between. DNA for the CDR3: TGTGCCAGCAGCCCCGGCGGGTGGGACATAAGTAACTATGGCTACACCTTC. Translated: CASSPGGWDISNYGYTF.

This rearrangement joins TRBV19 to TRBJ1-5, with D uncertain. V was cut by 5 bases and J by 7 bases, with 12 bases left in between. The CDR3 is 13 amino acids. The V gene's germline CDR1 is LNHDA and CDR2 SQIVND (reference sequence). CDR3 DNA sequence: TGTGCCAGTAGTGTCTTTGAGGGACAGCCCCAGCATTTT. It specifies CASSVFEGQPQHF.

The chain links TRBV5-1 to TRBJ2-1; 12 bases agree with TRBD2. Germline lookup yields CDR1 SGHRS and CDR2 YFSETQ. This CDR3 has 17 residues. Trimming took 4 bases from V and 0 from J; bases not matched to a gene: 5. The CDR3 here is CASSPGLAGSSYNEQFF. The CDR3 DNA reads TGCGCCAGCAGCCCCGGACTAGCGGGGAGCTCCTACAATGAGCAGTTCTTC.

This chain connects TRBV4-1 to TRBJ1-6; D is unresolved. Germline CDR1 is MGHRA and CDR2 is YSYEKL. The length of the CDR3 is 15 residues. Trimming left V 0 bases short and J 7 bases short, with 10 bases between. CDR3 coding DNA: TGCGCCAGCAGCCAAGATTGGCCAGCGAATTCACCCCTCCACTTT. Its translation is CASSQDWPANSPLHF.

The genes are TRBV2 and TRBJ2-2; 7 nucleotides line up with TRBD2. Germline-derived CDR1 and CDR2 are SNHLY and FYNNEI. The trim removed 8 bases at V and 6 bases at J, leaving 3 bases unmatched. This CDR3 has 12 residues. CDR3 DNA sequence: TGTGCCAGCGGGCGGGGGTCCGGGGAGCTGTTTTTT. This gives the protein CASGRGSGELFF.

The V call is TRBV18, the J call TRBJ1-1; TRBD1 matches at 7 bases. Trimming removed 9 bases from V and 1 base from J; junction bases left unmatched: 8. The CDR3 runs 14 residues. Germline CDR1 is KGHSH and CDR2 is LQKENI. CDR3: CASRDRGQNTEAFF. For the CDR3, the DNA is TGTGCCAGTCGGGACAGAGGACAGAACACTGAAGCTTTCTTT. Combining the CDR3 with reference TRBV18 and TRBJ1-1 gives the whole variable domain NAGVMQNPRHLVRRRGQEARLRCSPMKGHSHVYWYRQLPEEGLKFMVYLQKENIIDESGMPKERFSAEFPKEGPSILRIQQVVRGDSAAYFCASRDRGQNTEAFFGQGTRLTVV.